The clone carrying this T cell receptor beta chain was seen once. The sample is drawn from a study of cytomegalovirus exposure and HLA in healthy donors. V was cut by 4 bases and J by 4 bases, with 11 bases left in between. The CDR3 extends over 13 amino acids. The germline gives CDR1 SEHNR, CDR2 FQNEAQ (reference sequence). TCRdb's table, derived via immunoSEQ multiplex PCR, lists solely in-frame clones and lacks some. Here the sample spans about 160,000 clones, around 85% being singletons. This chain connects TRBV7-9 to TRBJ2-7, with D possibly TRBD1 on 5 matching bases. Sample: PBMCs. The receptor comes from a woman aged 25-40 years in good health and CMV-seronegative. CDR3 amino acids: CASSSPRAYEQYF. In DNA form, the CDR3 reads TGTGCCAGCAGCTCGCCCAGGGCTTACGAGCAGTACTTC.